The rows below give T cell receptor beta chains drawn from one sample of a study of cytomegalovirus exposure and HLA in healthy donors. The protocol was immunoSEQ multiplex PCR, while the TCRdb copy is restricted to in-frame clones and leaves out a portion. The sample lists under 85,000 clones, approximately 93% occurring once. Sequencing used PBMCs. Source of these receptors: a woman aged 18 to 35 in good health and CMV-seropositive. Both conserved end residues are part of each CDR3. Fields, in order: D gene, clone size, J gene, V gene, CDR3 length, CDR3 DNA, CDR3 protein. A D gene is named only where the DNA matches it firmly. Where a row states a size, it is once, few, many or the class of an expanded clone; other rows omit it.

D gene: TRBD2
clone size: once
J gene: TRBJ2-7
V gene: TRBV28
CDR3 length: 15
CDR3 DNA: TGTGCCAGCAGTGTAGCGGGAGGGCTCTCCTACGAGCAGTACTTC
CDR3 protein: CASSVAGGLSYEQYF

D gene: TRBD1
clone size: .
J gene: TRBJ1-4
V gene: TRBV5-1
CDR3 length: 14
CDR3 DNA: TGCGCCAGCAAACTGGGGACAGGGGGGGAAAAACTGTTTTTT
CDR3 protein: CASKLGTGGEKLFF

D gene: TRBD1
clone size: .
J gene: TRBJ2-1
V gene: TRBV30
CDR3 length: 19
CDR3 DNA: TGTGCCTGGAATAGTGGGGACAGGCCGACTTTTCGGGCTAACAATGAGCAGTTCTTC
CDR3 protein: CAWNSGDRPTFRANNEQFF

D gene: .
clone size: .
J gene: TRBJ1-2
V gene: TRBV2
CDR3 length: 13
CDR3 DNA: TGTGCCAGCAGTACCCGCGGGACCTTAGGCTACACCTTC
CDR3 protein: CASSTRGTLGYTF

D gene: .
clone size: .
J gene: TRBJ1-1
V gene: TRBV6-5
CDR3 length: 14
CDR3 DNA: TGTGCCAGCAGTCATCGACTGAGAAACACTGAAGCTTTCTTT
CDR3 protein: CASSHRLRNTEAFF

D gene: .
clone size: .
J gene: TRBJ1-6
V gene: TRBV5-1
CDR3 length: 15
CDR3 DNA: TGCGCCAGCAGCCCCTCGGGTGCCCAGCGGTCACCCCTCCACTTT
CDR3 protein: CASSPSGAQRSPLHF

D gene: TRBD1
clone size: .
J gene: TRBJ1-1
V gene: TRBV6-1
CDR3 length: 15
CDR3 DNA: TGTGCCAGCAGGGGCAGGACAGGGCTGAACACTGAAGCTTTCTTT
CDR3 protein: CASRGRTGLNTEAFF

D gene: .
clone size: .
J gene: TRBJ2-7
V gene: TRBV6-1
CDR3 length: 15
CDR3 DNA: TGTGCCAGCAGTGAAGTATACCAGTACTCCTACGAGCAGTACTTC
CDR3 protein: CASSEVYQYSYEQYF

D gene: TRBD1
clone size: .
J gene: TRBJ2-5
V gene: TRBV4-3
CDR3 length: 16
CDR3 DNA: TGCGCCAGCAGCCAAGAACCCGGGACAGGGGCGCGGACCCAGTACTTC
CDR3 protein: CASSQEPGTGARTQYF

D gene: .
clone size: .
J gene: TRBJ2-7
V gene: TRBV27
CDR3 length: 12
CDR3 DNA: TGTGCCAGCAATGCAGGGCCCTACGAGCAGTACTTC
CDR3 protein: CASNAGPYEQYF

D gene: TRBD2
clone size: once
J gene: TRBJ2-7
V gene: TRBV11-2
CDR3 length: 13
CDR3 DNA: TGTGCCAGCAGCTTTGCGGGAGTGGTCGAGCAGTACTTC
CDR3 protein: CASSFAGVVEQYF

D gene: TRBD1
clone size: .
J gene: TRBJ1-2
V gene: TRBV7-2
CDR3 length: 17
CDR3 DNA: TGTGCCAGCAGCCTCTCGCTTGCGGGACAGGGGAACTATGGCTACACCTTC
CDR3 protein: CASSLSLAGQGNYGYTF

D gene: .
clone size: .
J gene: TRBJ2-1
V gene: TRBV18
CDR3 length: 11
CDR3 DNA: TGTGCCAGCTCACAACTGGATGAGCAGTTCTTC
CDR3 protein: CASSQLDEQFF

D gene: .
clone size: .
J gene: TRBJ1-2
V gene: TRBV30
CDR3 length: 16
CDR3 DNA: TGTGCCTGGAGTGTACGGGGAGCCACCTCTAACTATGGCTACACCTTC
CDR3 protein: CAWSVRGATSNYGYTF

D gene: TRBD2
clone size: .
J gene: TRBJ2-1
V gene: TRBV7-3
CDR3 length: 15
CDR3 DNA: TGTGCCAGCAGCCGAGCGGGGGGGAAGTACAATGAGCAGTTCTTC
CDR3 protein: CASSRAGGKYNEQFF

D gene: .
clone size: .
J gene: TRBJ1-3
V gene: TRBV9
CDR3 length: 14
CDR3 DNA: TGTGCCAGCAGCGTAGGCAGGGTTGGAAACACCATATATTTT
CDR3 protein: CASSVGRVGNTIYF

D gene: .
clone size: .
J gene: TRBJ1-5
V gene: TRBV4-1
CDR3 length: 13
CDR3 DNA: TGCGCCAGCAGCCCAGGGATAAATCAGCCCCAGCATTTT
CDR3 protein: CASSPGINQPQHF

D gene: .
clone size: once
J gene: TRBJ2-7
V gene: TRBV5-5
CDR3 length: 15
CDR3 DNA: TGTGCCAGCAGTCTGCGCCCAGCGGAGTCCTACGAGCAGTACTTC
CDR3 protein: CASSLRPAESYEQYF

D gene: .
clone size: .
J gene: TRBJ2-7
V gene: TRBV7-2
CDR3 length: 15
CDR3 DNA: TGTGCCAGCAGCTTAGAGCGGCATCTTCTAAGGGAGCAGTACTTC
CDR3 protein: CASSLERHLLREQYF

D gene: .
clone size: .
J gene: TRBJ1-6
V gene: TRBV2
CDR3 length: 18
CDR3 DNA: TGTGCCAGCAGTGAAGCGTTAATGGGGGCTTCTTCGAATTCACCCCTCCACTTT
CDR3 protein: CASSEALMGASSNSPLHF

D gene: TRBD2
clone size: .
J gene: TRBJ2-1
V gene: TRBV6-6
CDR3 length: 15
CDR3 DNA: TGTGCCAGCAGTTACTCTGGCGGGGGGGGTAATGAGCAGTTCTTC
CDR3 protein: CASSYSGGGGNEQFF

D gene: TRBD1
clone size: .
J gene: TRBJ2-7
V gene: TRBV11-3
CDR3 length: 15
CDR3 DNA: TGTGCCAGCAGGGGACAGGGCCGCTCCTCCTACGAGCAGTACTTC
CDR3 protein: CASRGQGRSSYEQYF

D gene: .
clone size: .
J gene: TRBJ2-7
V gene: TRBV7-9
CDR3 length: 14
CDR3 DNA: TGTGCCAGCAGCTTAGAACAGGGCACCCACGAGCAGTACTTC
CDR3 protein: CASSLEQGTHEQYF

D gene: .
clone size: .
J gene: TRBJ1-5
V gene: TRBV4-2
CDR3 length: 15
CDR3 DNA: TGTGCCAGCAGCCAAGTAGAAGGGGCATATCAGCCCCAGCATTTT
CDR3 protein: CASSQVEGAYQPQHF

D gene: TRBD1
clone size: .
J gene: TRBJ2-7
V gene: TRBV30
CDR3 length: 15
CDR3 DNA: TGTGCCTGGAGTCCCGGACAGGGAGTCCCCTACGAGCAGTACTTC
CDR3 protein: CAWSPGQGVPYEQYF

D gene: TRBD1
clone size: .
J gene: TRBJ2-2
V gene: TRBV9
CDR3 length: 20
CDR3 DNA: TGTGCCAGCAGCGTAGGAGTCTTGTGGACAGGGGGCCGGAACACCGGGGAGCTGTTTTTT
CDR3 protein: CASSVGVLWTGGRNTGELFF

D gene: .
clone size: .
J gene: TRBJ2-7
V gene: TRBV2
CDR3 length: 13
CDR3 DNA: TGTGCCAGCAGTGACAGGGGAATATCCGAGCAGTACTTC
CDR3 protein: CASSDRGISEQYF

D gene: .
clone size: .
J gene: TRBJ2-7
V gene: TRBV4-3
CDR3 length: 18
CDR3 DNA: TGCGCCAGCAGCCAAGGGGCATTAGTAGGGGCCTTAAGGTCCGAGCAGTACTTC
CDR3 protein: CASSQGALVGALRSEQYF

D gene: .
clone size: once
J gene: TRBJ1-6
V gene: TRBV10-2
CDR3 length: 15
CDR3 DNA: TGCGCCAGCAGTGAACGGGTTACACTAAATTCACCCCTCCACTTT
CDR3 protein: CASSERVTLNSPLHF

D gene: TRBD2
clone size: .
J gene: TRBJ2-1
V gene: TRBV7-2
CDR3 length: 15
CDR3 DNA: TGTGCCACCAGCAGCTTTAGGACTAGCGGCAATGAGCAGTTCTTC
CDR3 protein: CATSSFRTSGNEQFF

D gene: TRBD2
clone size: .
J gene: TRBJ2-4
V gene: TRBV13
CDR3 length: 15
CDR3 DNA: TGTGCCAGCAGCTCTCAGCGGGAGGGACAAAACATTCAGTACTTC
CDR3 protein: CASSSQREGQNIQYF

D gene: .
clone size: .
J gene: TRBJ1-2
V gene: TRBV5-1
CDR3 length: 15
CDR3 DNA: TGCGCCAGCAGCTTGGCCGCTACAGGGACCTATGGCTACACCTTC
CDR3 protein: CASSLAATGTYGYTF

D gene: TRBD2
clone size: .
J gene: TRBJ2-1
V gene: TRBV19
CDR3 length: 15
CDR3 DNA: TGTGCCACCAGGGACTATAGCGGGAGTGTAAATGAGCAGTTCTTC
CDR3 protein: CATRDYSGSVNEQFF

D gene: .
clone size: .
J gene: TRBJ1-6
V gene: TRBV11-3
CDR3 length: 13
CDR3 DNA: TGTGCCAGCAGCTTAGCCAGGAATTCACCCCTCCACTTT
CDR3 protein: CASSLARNSPLHF

D gene: TRBD2
clone size: .
J gene: TRBJ2-1
V gene: TRBV9
CDR3 length: 15
CDR3 DNA: TGTGCCAGCAGCGCGAGCGGGGGGGCCTCGAATGAGCAGTTCTTC
CDR3 protein: CASSASGGASNEQFF

D gene: .
clone size: .
J gene: TRBJ1-5
V gene: TRBV4-1
CDR3 length: 14
CDR3 DNA: TGCGCCAGCAGCCAAGTCCGAGACAGTCAGCCCCAGCATTTT
CDR3 protein: CASSQVRDSQPQHF